This TCR beta chain is drawn from a study of immune heterogeneity within non-small cell lung tumors. In the case of this clonotype: Antigen: not known.

Study-level results: A moderate but significant correlation was found, linking local T-cell clonality with local tumor mutational burden (R roughly 0.3). Identical dominant CDR3 beta clonotypes showed recurrence across tumor sites within a patient, and site-unique high-frequency clones were also present.

Template came from bulk tumor genomic DNA, at roughly 580 ng per sample. The authors collected several far-apart biopsies from each primary tumor during surgery. Patients went through curative surgery, and their non-small cell lung cancer was untreated and newly diagnosed. TCR beta CDR3 was amplified by multiplex PCR, first round 10 to 11 cycles, 32 V and 13 J primers. TCRdb re-called the multiplex PCR reads through MiXCR, storing one row per CDR3 protein. The sample yields 2,100 or so distinct CDR3 sequences, roughly a quarter seen once. The CDR3 consists of 14 residues. Per the germline V gene, CDR1 is SEHNR and CDR2 is FQNEAQ (reference sequence). V lost 2 bases and J lost 2, with 6 bases in between.

This TCR derives from a man aged 55 to 69 with non-small cell lung cancer. The source material was lung tumor tissue. V gene TRBV7-9 combines with J gene TRBJ2-2; D unresolved. The CDR3 coding sequence is TGTGCCAGCAGCTTATGGGATAACACCGGGGAGCTGTTTTTT. Translated: CASSLWDNTGELFF.